The following is a T cell receptor (beta chain) sequence with its context. The antigen is unknown. This record belongs to a study of T cells after yellow fever vaccination. Deletions cut 5 bases from V and 8 bases from J, with 6 bases between. The CDR3 has 10 residues. UMIs were added to TCR cDNA along with a universal primer site when it was made by 5'RACE template switching. TCRdb reanalysed the 5' RACE reads using MiXCR and keeps one entry per CDR3 protein. Among about 320,000 distinct CDR3 sequences listed, approximately 4.3% were seen once. Study-level results: The booster response re-showed most primary clones: around 95% CD4, approximately 90% CD8.

The genes are TRBV12-3 or TRBV12-4 and TRBJ1-2; no reliable D call. The starting material was PBMCs, obtained 15 days after the yellow fever booster vaccination. This TCR was recovered from a man aged 18 to 30 who received the YFV17D yellow fever vaccine. The chain's CDR3 is CASSREGYTF. CDR3 nucleotides: TGTGCCAGCAGTCGAGAGGGCTACACCTTC.